These T cell receptor beta chains were read from a single sample in a study of T cells in localized non-small cell lung cancer. Measured with immunoSEQ multiplex PCR; TCRdb has only the in-frame clones, and not every one. The sample has about 33,000 clones, around 90% seen once; the top ten hold 3.5% to 5%. Specimen: peripheral blood, collected before any cancer treatment. Receptors originate from a man between 35 and 75 years old with stage I lung adenocarcinoma. Both conserved end residues are part of each CDR3. A D gene is named only where the DNA matches it firmly. Some rows mark clone size as missing; the rest say once, few, many or name a class of expanded clone.

D,size,V,J,CDR3,DNA
.,.,TRBV5-4,TRBJ1-1,CASSHRTENTEAFF,TGTGCCAGCAGTCATCGGACGGAGAACACTGAAGCTTTCTTT
.,.,TRBV5-1,TRBJ1-6,CASSFSGLSSYNSPLHF,TGCGCCAGCAGCTTTTCAGGGCTAAGCTCCTATAATTCACCCCTCCACTTT
.,.,TRBV14,TRBJ1-1,CASSQAYGGEAFF,TGTGCCAGCAGCCAAGCGTACGGTGGTGAAGCTTTCTTT
.,.,TRBV6-1,TRBJ1-3,CASSERPGNTIYF,TGTGCCAGCAGTGAACGACCCGGGAACACCATATATTTT
.,.,TRBV5-1,TRBJ2-1,CARSADPVGYNEQFF,TGCGCCAGAAGCGCGGACCCTGTGGGCTACAATGAGCAGTTCTTC
.,.,TRBV7-9,TRBJ1-2,CASSPPQGMGGYTF,TGTGCCAGCAGCCCACCCCAGGGAATGGGGGGCTACACCTTC
TRBD1,.,TRBV19,TRBJ1-1,CASSIGTGGRAFF,TGTGCCAGTAGTATCGGGACAGGGGGTAGGGCTTTCTTT
.,.,TRBV30,TRBJ1-6,CAWRRDSSYNSPLHF,TGTGCCTGGAGAAGAGACAGCTCCTATAATTCACCCCTCCACTTT
.,.,TRBV4-1,TRBJ2-2,CASSQVWTHNTGELFF,TGCGCCAGCAGCCAAGTTTGGACCCACAACACCGGGGAGCTGTTTTTT
TRBD1,.,TRBV27,TRBJ1-4,CASSPVQGAGEKLFF,TGTGCCAGCAGTCCGGTACAGGGGGCGGGGGAAAAACTGTTTTTT
.,.,TRBV5-8,TRBJ1-5,CASSLILRGRQPQHF,TGTGCCAGCAGCCTTATACTGCGGGGGCGTCAGCCCCAGCATTTT
.,once,TRBV9,TRBJ2-5,CASSAGGSGWQETQYF,TGTGCCAGCAGCGCGGGTGGTAGCGGATGGCAAGAGACCCAGTACTTC
TRBD1,.,TRBV29-1,TRBJ2-3,CSVDEGATTDTQYF,TGCAGCGTTGATGAGGGGGCTACCACAGATACGCAGTATTTT
.,.,TRBV5-1,TRBJ2-6,CASSFSRTVSGANVLTF,TGCGCCAGCAGCTTTAGTCGGACAGTTTCTGGGGCCAACGTCCTGACTTTC
.,.,TRBV5-1,TRBJ2-7,CASTKDSYEQYF,TGCGCCAGCACCAAGGACTCCTACGAGCAGTACTTC
.,.,TRBV10-3,TRBJ1-6,CAISDDSGNSPLHF,TGTGCCATCAGTGACGACAGCGGGAATTCACCCCTCCACTTT
TRBD1,.,TRBV19,TRBJ1-6,CASSIRGGPLHF,TGTGCCAGTAGTATCAGGGGGGGACCCCTCCACTTT
.,.,TRBV16,TRBJ1-5,CASSPTFSNQPQHF,TGTGCCAGCAGCCCGACATTTAGCAATCAGCCCCAGCATTTT
.,.,TRBV7-9,TRBJ2-3,CASSLTASTDTQYF,TGTGCCAGCAGCTTGACAGCTAGCACAGATACGCAGTATTTT
.,.,TRBV29-1,TRBJ1-1,CSVETGVGKGYMNTEAFF,TGCAGCGTTGAAACGGGGGTGGGTAAAGGTTACATGAACACTGAAGCTTTCTTT
.,.,TRBV27,TRBJ2-1,CASSSVFGSYNEQFF,TGTGCCAGCAGTTCCGTTTTTGGGTCCTACAATGAGCAGTTCTTC
.,.,TRBV7-8,TRBJ2-2,CASSSSRTDTGELFF,TGTGCCAGCAGCTCAAGTAGGACGGACACCGGGGAGCTGTTTTTT
.,once,TRBV10-3,TRBJ1-4,CAISDPHSSTNEKLFF,TGTGCCATCAGTGATCCCCACAGTTCAACTAATGAAAAACTGTTTTTT
.,.,TRBV9,TRBJ2-1,CASSETGTRNEQFF,TGTGCCAGCAGCGAAACAGGTACGAGAAATGAGCAGTTCTTC
.,.,TRBV9,TRBJ2-2,CASSHRRDGELFF,TGTGCCAGCAGCCACAGGAGAGACGGGGAGCTGTTTTTT
.,.,TRBV19,TRBJ1-1,CASSMFVLGRNTEAFF,TGTGCCAGTAGTATGTTCGTACTGGGGAGGAACACTGAAGCTTTCTTT
TRBD1,.,TRBV5-1,TRBJ1-1,CASSYPDRENTEAFF,TGCGCCAGCAGCTACCCGGACAGGGAGAACACTGAAGCTTTCTTT
.,.,TRBV6-1,TRBJ1-2,CASSEGNYGYTF,TGTGCCAGCAGTGAGGGGAACTATGGCTACACCTTC
.,.,TRBV5-1,TRBJ2-5,CASSFQGRETQYF,TGCGCCAGCAGCTTTCAGGGGAGAGAGACCCAGTACTTC
.,.,TRBV2,TRBJ2-7,CASRVGYEQYF,TGTGCCAGCAGAGTAGGTTACGAGCAGTACTTC
.,.,TRBV20-1,TRBJ2-1,CSAYDSLEQFF,TGCAGTGCTTATGACAGCCTTGAGCAGTTCTTC
.,.,TRBV15,TRBJ1-5,CATSRDYPTENQPQHF,TGTGCCACCAGCAGAGACTACCCGACAGAAAATCAGCCCCAGCATTTT
TRBD2,.,TRBV11-3,TRBJ2-3,CASSRRDSGGADTQYF,TGTGCCAGCAGCCGGAGGGATAGCGGGGGGGCAGATACGCAGTATTTT
TRBD1,.,TRBV30,TRBJ1-5,CAWSPGQGNQPQHF,TGTGCCTGGAGTCCGGGACAGGGCAATCAGCCCCAGCATTTT
.,.,TRBV6-1,TRBJ1-6,CASSDVRGDSPLHF,TGTGCCAGCAGTGATGTAAGGGGAGATTCACCCCTCCACTTT
.,once,TRBV2,TRBJ1-5,CASRDDSLNQPQHF,TGTGCCAGCAGGGACGACAGTCTCAATCAGCCCCAGCATTTT
.,.,TRBV9,TRBJ1-3,CASSVERGTRAGNTIYF,TGTGCCAGCAGCGTAGAGAGGGGGACACGGGCTGGAAACACCATATATTTT
TRBD2,.,TRBV10-3,TRBJ2-1,CAISDILAGGLNEQFF,TGTGCCATCAGTGACATACTAGCGGGGGGGCTCAATGAGCAGTTCTTC
TRBD1,.,TRBV4-1,TRBJ2-7,CASSQLTGGTYEQYF,TGCGCCAGCAGCCAACTGACAGGGGGCACTTACGAGCAGTACTTC
.,.,TRBV9,TRBJ2-5,CASSGGSRGAETQYF,TGTGCCAGCAGCGGAGGGTCGAGGGGCGCGGAGACCCAGTACTTC
.,once,TRBV18,TRBJ1-1,CASTGLTNTEAFF,TGTGCCAGTACGGGACTCACGAACACTGAAGCTTTCTTT
.,.,TRBV7-9,TRBJ2-7,CASSLEVHEQYF,TGTGCCAGCAGCTTAGAAGTCCACGAGCAGTACTTC
.,.,TRBV7-8,TRBJ1-1,CASSRSPRPGNTEAFF,TGTGCCAGCAGCCGTTCCCCCCGGCCAGGAAACACTGAAGCTTTCTTT
TRBD2,once,TRBV5-8,TRBJ2-3,CASSSGGGGHDTQYF,TGTGCCAGCAGCTCCGGCGGGGGGGGTCACGATACGCAGTATTTT
TRBD1,.,TRBV10-1,TRBJ2-1,CASSEADRGLNEQFF,TGCGCCAGCAGTGAGGCGGACAGGGGTTTGAATGAGCAGTTCTTC
.,.,TRBV4-1,TRBJ1-4,CASSQGVANEKLFF,TGCGCCAGCAGCCAGGGCGTCGCTAATGAAAAACTGTTTTTT
.,.,TRBV6-5,TRBJ1-5,CASSSNSPNQPQHF,TGTGCCAGCAGTTCAAACTCTCCCAATCAGCCCCAGCATTTT
.,.,TRBV2,TRBJ1-6,CASSSTLSSYNSPLHF,TGTGCCAGCAGTAGCACCCTAAGCTCCTATAATTCACCCCTCCACTTT
.,.,TRBV28,TRBJ1-6,CASIPAYNSPLHF,TGTGCCAGCATACCAGCATATAATTCACCCCTCCACTTT
TRBD1,.,TRBV5-6,TRBJ1-2,CASSFADRGPGYTF,TGTGCCAGCAGCTTTGCGGACAGGGGGCCTGGCTACACCTTC